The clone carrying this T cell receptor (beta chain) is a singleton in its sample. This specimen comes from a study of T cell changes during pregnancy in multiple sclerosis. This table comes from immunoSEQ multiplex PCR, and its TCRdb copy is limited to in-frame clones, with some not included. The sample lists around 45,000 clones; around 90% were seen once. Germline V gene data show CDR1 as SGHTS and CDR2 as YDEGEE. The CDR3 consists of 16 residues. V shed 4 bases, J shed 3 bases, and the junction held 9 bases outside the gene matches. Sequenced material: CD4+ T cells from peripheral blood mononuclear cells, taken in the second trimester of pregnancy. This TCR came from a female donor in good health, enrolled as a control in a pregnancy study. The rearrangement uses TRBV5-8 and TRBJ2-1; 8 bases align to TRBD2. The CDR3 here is CASSPTWSGSYNEQFF. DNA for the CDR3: TGTGCCAGCAGCCCGACGTGGAGCGGGAGCTACAATGAGCAGTTCTTC.